The 24 T cell receptor beta chains below come from one sample, sequenced in a study of graft-versus-host responses after intestinal transplantation (TCRdb year 2021). Library preparation used the immunoSEQ multiplex PCR assay. TCRdb provides this immuneACCESS table in a form limited to in-frame rearrangements. Some clones are lacking; in checked studies, under half of them reflect an unresolved V gene, and why the rest are absent is not known. The sample profile shows approximately 97,000 clones; around 92% of them were found once. The ten largest clonotypes hold roughly 0.07% of the sample. No antigen has been assigned to these receptors. Reading the label with the study, this specimen's time point is: cells obtained before transplantation from donor or recipient. Material: unstimulated CD8+ T cells sorted from spleen or lymph node cells, obtained before transplant. The receptors derive from a human donor who was the organ donor for an intestinal transplant.

The V gene is TRBV12-5, the J gene TRBJ2-2; 13 bases align to TRBD2. The CDR3 is 19 residues long. Trimming cost V 2 bases and J 2 bases; bases outside gene matches: 8. CDR1 LGHNT and CDR2 FRNRAP come from the germline V gene. The CDR3 protein is CASGLNPGLAGKNTGELFF. In nucleotides, the CDR3 is TGTGCTAGTGGTTTGAACCCGGGACTAGCGGGGAAAAACACCGGGGAGCTGTTTTTT.

This clone was observed a single time. The V and J genes are TRBV23-1 and TRBJ1-2; 10 nucleotides align to TRBD1. TRBV23-1 falls under the ORF class, with uncertain function. J gave up 4 bases and V 6 bases, and 23 bases lay outside the gene matches. The CDR3 covers 20 residues. The CDR3 sequence is CASRGLQERDRGKNCYGYTF. The DNA of the CDR3 is TGCGCCAGCAGGGGGCTTCAGGAGCGGGACAGGGGAAAAAATTGCTATGGCTACACCTTC.

The rearrangement links TRBV6-1 to TRBJ1-2, with a possible D match to TRBD1 (5 bases). With 2 bases removed from V and 5 bases from J, the gap between germline ends came to 21 bases. CDR3 length: 17 amino acids. CDR1 MNHNS and CDR2 SASEGT come from the germline V gene. This CDR3 is CASSEWERGTPLYGYTF. The CDR3 DNA reads as TGTGCCAGCAGTGAATGGGAAAGAGGGACTCCCCTTTATGGCTACACCTTC.

A single count supports this clone. The chain couples TRBV6-5 to TRBJ2-5; 11 bases align to TRBD2. V lost 6 bases and J lost 5; bases outside the gene matches: 5. The germline gives CDR1 MNHEY, CDR2 SVGAGI. The CDR3 is 14 residues long. CDR3 nucleotide sequence: TGTGCCAGCAGCTTACTAGCGGGAGTGGAGACCCAGTACTTC. Amino acids: CASSLLAGVETQYF.

The chain couples TRBV19 to TRBJ1-4; tentatively, D is TRBD1 (5 bases). Looked up from germline, CDR1 is LNHDA and CDR2 is SQIVND (reference sequence). The CDR3 contains 16 residues. Trimming stripped 6 bases from V and 7 bases from J, with 21 bases between. CDR3 loop: CASRDEFSGPSEKLFF. The CDR3 nucleotides are TGTGCCAGTAGAGACGAGTTTTCAGGGCCAAGTGAAAAACTGTTTTTT. Full variable domain (remainder filled in from reference TRBV19 and TRBJ1-4): DGGITQSPKYLFRKEGQNVTLSCEQNLNHDAMYWYRQDPGQGLRLIYYSQIVNDFQKGDIAEGYSVSREKKESFPLTVTSAQKNPTAFYLCASRDEFSGPSEKLFFGSGTQLSVL.

This rearrangement joins TRBV7-2 to TRBJ1-1, with D perhaps TRBD1 (5 bases). Germline CDR1 and CDR2: SGHTA and FQGNSA. Trimming shortened V by 1 base and J by 3 bases, and 12 bases separated the two germline ends. This CDR3 has 15 amino acids. CDR3 amino acids: CASSLVYQGDTEAFF. CDR3 nucleotide sequence: TGTGCCAGCAGCTTAGTCTATCAAGGGGACACTGAAGCTTTCTTT.

This chain uses TRBV4-1 with TRBJ2-1, with a tentative D call TRBD2 (6 bases). CDR1 is MGHRA and CDR2 is YSYEKL in the germline V gene. This CDR3 is built from 18 residues. V was clipped by 4 bases and J by 5 bases, with 24 bases between them. This chain's CDR3 is CASSPGILARGKNNEQFF. The CDR3 DNA follows: TGCGCCAGCAGCCCCGGGATTTTGGCGCGGGGTAAAAACAATGAGCAGTTCTTC.

The chain combines TRBV28 with TRBJ2-5, with TRBD2 matching 11 bases. The CDR3 loop spans 18 amino acids. Per germline, CDR1 MDHEN and CDR2 SYDVKM. J lost 0 bases, V lost 3 bases, and 9 bases had no gene match. CDR3 nucleotides: TGTGCCAGCAGTTTCCCACTACTAGCGGGGGAAAACCAAGAGACCCAGTACTTC. Its translation: CASSFPLLAGENQETQYF.

This clone was seen just once. V gene TRBV5-4 combines with J gene TRBJ1-1, with a tentative D call TRBD1 (6 bases). The germline CDR1 and CDR2 sequences are SGHNT and YYREEE (reference sequence). The length of the CDR3 is 13 residues. V lost 4 bases and J lost 3, with 10 bases in between. CDR3 nucleotide sequence: TGTGCCAGCAGCCTAGGGGGGGACACTGAAGCTTTCTTT. The encoded protein is CASSLGGDTEAFF.

This chain links TRBV5-1 with TRBJ2-7; tentative D call: TRBD2 (6 bases). CDR3 length: 14 residues. Germline V lookup: CDR1 SGHRS, CDR2 YFSETQ. Trimming pared 7 bases from V and 1 base from J, leaving 15 bases between. The CDR3 sequence: CASGTGVGSYEQYF. For the CDR3, the DNA is TGCGCCAGCGGTACGGGGGTGGGATCCTACGAGCAGTACTTC.

This chain uses TRBV25-1 with TRBJ1-2; D unclear. This CDR3 is built from 12 residues. The V end lost 4 bases, the J end lost 7 bases, and 10 bases lay between the germline ends. From germline, CDR1 is MGHDK and CDR2 SYGVNS. The CDR3 sequence is CASSARGGGYTF. The CDR3 coding sequence is TGTGCCAGCAGTGCACGGGGAGGTGGCTACACCTTC.

V usage is TRBV5-6 and J usage is TRBJ2-2, with 7 bases matching TRBD1. Germline lookup yields CDR1 SGHDT and CDR2 YYEEEE. V dropped 0 bases and J dropped 11; count of bases not matched to a gene: 7. This CDR3 is built from 14 residues. CDR3: CASSLGDSRLELFF. CDR3 sequence (DNA): TGTGCCAGCAGCTTGGGGGACAGTCGACTTGAGCTGTTTTTT.

V is TRBV7-6 and J is TRBJ2-4, with 8 bases aligning to TRBD1. After removal of 1 base from V and 8 bases from J, the junction contained 10 bases not matched to a gene. Germline loops: CDR1 SGHVS, CDR2 FNYEAQ. The length of the CDR3 is 16 residues. This chain's CDR3 is CASSLGGWQGADIQYF. The DNA of the CDR3 is TGTGCCAGCAGCTTAGGGGGTTGGCAGGGGGCCGACATTCAGTACTTC.

The genes are TRBV7-8 and TRBJ1-2, with no clear D. Germline CDR1 SGHVS, CDR2 FQNEAQ. CDR3 length: 11 residues. CDR3 region: CIAGGSYGYTF. CDR3 nucleotide sequence: TGTATCGCGGGAGGGAGCTATGGCTACACCTTC. Looking up the rest from reference TRBV7-8 and TRBJ1-2 gives the full variable domain: GAGVSQSPRYKVAKRGQDVALRCDPISGHVSLFWYQQALGQGPEFLTYFQNEAQLDKSGLPSDRFFAERPEGSVSTLKIQRTQQEDSAVYLCIAGGSYGYTFGSGTRLTVV.

The rearrangement joins TRBV2 to TRBJ1-5; D is ambiguous. CDR3 length: 15 residues. V lost 4 bases and J lost 0, with 10 bases in between. Germline V gives CDR1 SNHLY, CDR2 FYNNEI. CDR3 amino acids: CASSVGGYSNQPQHF. CDR3 DNA: TGTGCCAGCAGTGTTGGCGGATATAGCAATCAGCCCCAGCATTTT.

This chain uses TRBV7-9 with TRBJ1-6; 8 bases line up with TRBD1. The length of the CDR3 is 18 residues. In germline, CDR1 is SEHNR, CDR2 FQNEAQ (reference sequence). J was trimmed by 0 bases and V by 4 bases; bases with no gene match: 8. CDR3 sequence reads: CASSSDRDNHSYNSPLHF. The DNA for the CDR3 is TGTGCCAGCAGCTCGGACAGGGATAACCACTCCTATAATTCACCCCTCCACTTT.

This rearrangement joins TRBV5-5 to TRBJ2-4; TRBD2 is a possible D gene (6 bases). Per germline, CDR1 SGHKS and CDR2 YYEKEE (reference sequence). Trimming stripped 0 bases from V and 2 bases from J, with 18 bases between. This CDR3 contains 18 residues. This chain's CDR3 is CASSLVPGLQLPKNIQYF. DNA for the CDR3: TGTGCCAGCAGCTTGGTTCCGGGACTTCAGCTACCCAAAAACATTCAGTACTTC. Together with reference TRBV5-5 and TRBJ2-4, the CDR3 gives the full variable domain: DAGVTQSPTHLIKTRGQQVTLRCSPISGHKSVSWYQQVLGQGPQFIFQYYEKEERGRGNFPDRFSARQFPNYSSELNVNALLLGDSALYLCASSLVPGLQLPKNIQYFGAGTRLSVL.

The rearrangement joins TRBV5-4 to TRBJ2-7; D not certain. V dropped 4 bases and J dropped 1 base, with 6 bases sitting between them. The germline V gene encodes CDR1 SGHNT and CDR2 YYREEE (reference sequence). The length of the CDR3 is 12 residues. DNA for the CDR3: TGTGCCAGCAGCCAAATGTCCTACGAGCAGTACTTC. Its protein product is CASSQMSYEQYF.

This clone has only one observation. J is TRBJ2-1 and V is TRBV11-2; 11 nucleotides match TRBD2. Germline CDR1 is SGHAT and CDR2 is FQNNGV. Unmatched junction bases numbered 8, after V lost 6 bases and J lost 4 bases. The CDR3 consists of 16 residues. CDR3: CASSLTRLAGYNEQFF. CDR3 nucleotides: TGTGCCAGCAGTCTTACTCGACTAGCGGGGTACAATGAGCAGTTCTTC.

V gene TRBV27 combines with J gene TRBJ2-1; 8 bases fit TRBD1. The CDR3 is 14 amino acids. J lost 6 bases, V lost 4 bases, and 5 bases had no gene match. Germline V gene lookup returns CDR1 MNHEY and CDR2 SMNVEV (reference sequence). In DNA form, the CDR3 reads TGTGCCAGCAGTTACCTCGGGACAGGCAATGAGCAGTTCTTC. This codes for CASSYLGTGNEQFF.

In nucleotides, the CDR3 is TGTGCCAGCAGTTTGGAGATGATCAATCAGCCCCAGCATTTT. Encoded protein: CASSLEMINQPQHF. The chain has TRBV28 and TRBJ1-5; no reliable D call. This CDR3 comprises 14 residues. Trimming shortened V by 3 bases and J by 3 bases, and 9 bases separated the two germline ends. The germline V gene has CDR1 MDHEN and CDR2 SYDVKM.

The chain is built from TRBV21-1 and TRBJ2-6; the DNA was not compared with TRBD1, the D call given in the table. TRBV21-1 is a pseudogene. The CDR3 totals 17 residues. CDR3 DNA: TGTGCCAGCAGCAAAGCGCTTTGGCTCTCTGGGGCCAACGTCCTGACTTTC. Protein product: CASSKALWLSGANVLTF.

This chain connects TRBV21-1 to TRBJ1-5; the table's D call, TRBD1, was not checked against the DNA. TRBV21-1 is deemed a pseudogene. The CDR3 runs 13 residues. DNA of the CDR3: TGTGCCAGACAGGGGGCGAGCAATCAGCCCCAGCATTTT. Its protein product is CARQGASNQPQHF.

The chain links TRBV5-1 to TRBJ1-2, with TRBD1 as a possible D gene (5 bases). Germline assignment: CDR1 SGHRS and CDR2 YFSETQ. The CDR3 spans 13 residues. Trimming took off 0 bases at V and 4 bases at J, with 7 bases between the two ends. CDR3 loop: CASSLEGVYGYTF. CDR3 in DNA: TGCGCCAGCAGCTTGGAAGGGGTCTATGGCTACACCTTC.